This entry lists 8 T cell receptor beta chains sequenced from one sample in a study of patients and donors after allogeneic stem cell transplantation. TCRdb redid the calling of the RT-PCR reads with MiXCR, one entry per CDR3 protein. The sample has roughly 960,000 distinct CDR3 sequences; roughly 18% are singletons. Sequenced sample: blood, either unsorted or a sorted T cell fraction (not recorded which). The receptors originated from a human donor who was either an allogeneic HSCT recipient or a stem cell or donor lymphocyte infusion donor (not recorded which). It is not recorded whose cells these are; they may come from a transplant donor.

This clonotype has a handful of counts. This sequence joins TRBV9 and TRBJ2-1; 8 nucleotides agree with TRBD2. Looked up from germline, CDR1 is SGDLS and CDR2 is YYNGEE. This CDR3 contains 14 residues. J was trimmed by 7 bases and V by 6 bases; bases with no gene match: 9. CDR3 nucleotides: TGTGCCAGCACGGGTGACGGGGGGGCTAATGAGCAGTTCTTC. Its protein is CASTGDGGANEQFF.

V and J are TRBV11-2 and TRBJ2-4, with D perhaps TRBD2 (6 bases). This CDR3 has 18 residues. Germline V gene sequence: CDR1 SGHAT, CDR2 FQNNGV. Trimming cost V 0 bases and J 5 bases, with 20 bases left between them. The CDR3 reads CASSLDQVETRVQNIQYF. The DNA for the CDR3 is TGTGCCAGCAGCTTAGATCAGGTGGAGACTAGAGTGCAAAACATTCAGTACTTC.

The chain carries TRBV7-6 and TRBJ1-1; D is uncertain. Germline lookup yields CDR1 SGHVS and CDR2 FNYEAQ. Trimming took off 4 bases at V and 8 bases at J, with 8 bases between the two ends. This CDR3 has 11 residues. The CDR3 here is CASSWGSEAFF. As DNA, the CDR3 is TGTGCCAGCAGCTGGGGTAGCGAAGCTTTCTTT.

This clonotype was detected only once. The rearrangement links TRBV4-1 to TRBJ1-6; D remains unclear. This CDR3 is 13 amino acids long. Trimming removed 0 bases at V and 8 bases at J, with 5 bases between. From germline, CDR1 is MGHRA and CDR2 YSYEKL. CDR3 loop: CASSQDGDSPLHF. The CDR3 coding sequence is TGCGCCAGCAGCCAAGACGGTGATTCACCCCTCCACTTT.

This rearrangement joins TRBV16 to TRBJ2-4; perhaps TRBD2 as D (5 bases). With 2 bases removed from V and 10 bases from J, the gap between germline ends came to 6 bases. The CDR3 is 11 amino acids. The germline V gene has CDR1 KGHSY and CDR2 FQNENV. The CDR3 DNA follows: TGTGCCAGCAGCCAAGGACTGATTCAGTACTTC. Translating gives CASSQGLIQYF.

The chain has TRBV5-1 and TRBJ1-1; D uncertain. Germline loops: CDR1 SGHRS, CDR2 YFSETQ. The length of the CDR3 is 15 residues. V lost 6 bases and J lost 3, with 18 bases in between. The DNA of the CDR3 is TGCGCCAGCACCTACCGGTCCAGTGGACACACTGAAGCTTTCTTT. Translation gives CASTYRSSGHTEAFF. The full variable domain, in which reference TRBV5-1 and TRBJ1-1 provide the parts outside the CDR3, is KAGVTQTPRYLIKTRGQQVTLSCSPISGHRSVSWYQQTPGQGLQFLFEYFSETQRNKGNFPGRFSGRQFSNSRSEMNVSTLELGDSALYLCASTYRSSGHTEAFFGQGTRLTVV.

This clonotype was recorded many times. The V call is TRBV12-3 or TRBV12-4, the J call TRBJ1-2, with D possibly matching TRBD1 (5 bases). Trimming shortened V by 11 bases and J by 8 bases, and 18 bases separated the two germline ends. CDR3 size: 12 residues. Here the CDR3 reads CAGKQGDGGYTF. The CDR3 nucleotides read TGTGCCGGAAAGCAGGGAGACGGGGGCTACACCTTC.

This rearrangement joins TRBV30 to TRBJ1-5, with a possible D match to TRBD1 (5 bases). This CDR3 comprises 13 residues. V was trimmed by 2 bases and J by 4 bases, leaving 9 bases between them. CDR1 GTSNPN and CDR2 SVGIG come from the germline V gene (reference sequence). CDR3 nucleotides: TGTGCCTGGAGTCCACAGGATAATCAGCCCCAGCATTTT. It is translated as CAWSPQDNQPQHF.